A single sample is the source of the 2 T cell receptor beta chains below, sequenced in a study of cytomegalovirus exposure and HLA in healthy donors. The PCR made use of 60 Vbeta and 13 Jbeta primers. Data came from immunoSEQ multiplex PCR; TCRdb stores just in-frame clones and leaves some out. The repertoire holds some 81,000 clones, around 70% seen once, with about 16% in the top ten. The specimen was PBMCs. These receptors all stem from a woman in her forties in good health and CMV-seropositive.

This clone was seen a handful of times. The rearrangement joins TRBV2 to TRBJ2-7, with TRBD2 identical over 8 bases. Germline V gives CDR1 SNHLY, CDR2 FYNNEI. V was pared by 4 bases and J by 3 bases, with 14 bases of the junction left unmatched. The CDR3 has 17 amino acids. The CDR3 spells CASSAGTRFGVSYEQYF. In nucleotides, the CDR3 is TGTGCCAGCAGTGCGGGGACTAGATTCGGTGTGAGCTACGAGCAGTACTTC.

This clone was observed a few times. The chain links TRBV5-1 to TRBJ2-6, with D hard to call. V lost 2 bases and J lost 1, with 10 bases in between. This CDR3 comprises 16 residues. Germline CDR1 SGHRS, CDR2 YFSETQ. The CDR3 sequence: CASSLPEASGANVLTF. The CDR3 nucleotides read TGCGCCAGCAGCTTACCAGAGGCGTCTGGGGCCAACGTCCTGACTTTC.